This T cell receptor (beta chain) was sequenced during a study of T cell responses to AZD1222 COVID-19 vaccine. Investigators merged groups given second doses at roughly 4 or roughly 12 weeks. Clones were read by immunoSEQ multiplex PCR, and TCRdb kept only the in-frame ones, dropping some. Of tens of thousands of clones listed, 85% to 90% are singletons. Looked up from germline, CDR1 is SEHNR and CDR2 is FQNEAQ (reference sequence). CDR3 length equals 15 residues. V lost 4 bases, J lost 7 bases, and 5 bases stayed unmatched. V is TRBV7-9 and J is TRBJ1-6; 9 bases agree with TRBD1. This receptor was taken from an adult who received the AZD1222 COVID-19 vaccine. Sequencing was performed on peripheral blood, taken 28 days after the second AZD1222 dose. CDR3 nucleotides: TGTGCCAGCAGCTCCGGGACAGGGAAGAATTCACCCCTCCACTTT. Translation gives CASSSGTGKNSPLHF.